A selection of T cell receptor beta chains follows, all from one sample in a study of T cell responses to AZD1222 COVID-19 vaccine. Only in-frame clones appear in the TCRdb table, and some are missing; sequencing was by immunoSEQ multiplex PCR. The sample lists 100,000 to 150,000 clones; about 90% were seen once. This specimen consisted of peripheral blood, obtained 28 days after the second AZD1222 dose. The receptors here all came from an adult who received the AZD1222 COVID-19 vaccine. Each CDR3 is given with its conserved first and last residue. The D gene is left open where the match is weak.

J,D,length,V,CDR3
TRBJ1-3,.,15,TRBV29-1,CSVVLGARDGYTIYF
TRBJ2-5,.,15,TRBV11-2,CASSLAFSGYETQYF
TRBJ1-6,TRBD1,14,TRBV9,CASSPGQGGSPLHF
TRBJ1-1,.,13,TRBV11-2,CASSLVMNTEAFF
TRBJ2-1,.,15,TRBV5-6,CASTRDLSSYNEQFF
TRBJ1-4,.,15,TRBV18,CASSPRSSGNEKLFF
TRBJ2-7,TRBD2,20,TRBV5-5,CASSLAADSWTSGGSYEQYF
TRBJ2-1,.,14,TRBV5-1,CASSSGTSGNEQFF
TRBJ2-5,.,16,TRBV28,CASSLPAGAGLETQYF
TRBJ2-7,TRBD2,13,TRBV28,CAWAGTSGYEQYF
TRBJ2-1,.,15,TRBV27,CASNPASSVYNEQFF
TRBJ1-4,TRBD1,13,TRBV23-1,CASRQGAGEKLFF
TRBJ2-5,.,17,TRBV3-1/TRBV3-2,CASSSRTALPPGETQYF
TRBJ2-3,.,14,TRBV3-1/TRBV3-2,CASSQALAYYTQYF
TRBJ2-7,TRBD1,15,TRBV6-1,CASSEAGTGPYEQYF
TRBJ2-7,TRBD1,15,TRBV5-4,CASSHGTGYPYEQYF
TRBJ1-3,.,15,TRBV5-1,CASSLGGSWGNTIYF
TRBJ2-2,.,14,TRBV3-1/TRBV3-2,CASSQEGVAGELFF
TRBJ2-3,.,16,TRBV24-1,CATSDSRRALTDTQYF
TRBJ1-1,TRBD1,16,TRBV19,CASSTLPGQMNTEAFF
TRBJ1-1,.,13,TRBV12-3/TRBV12-4,CASSIPAPPGAFF
TRBJ2-7,.,15,TRBV3-1/TRBV3-2,CASSGRDWVVWEQYF
TRBJ1-2,.,16,TRBV6-6,CASSSEIPAQGYGYTF
TRBJ2-7,TRBD1,14,TRBV28,CASSYTGTGDEQYF
TRBJ2-1,.,9,TRBV4-2,CASTGEQFF
TRBJ1-6,.,16,TRBV6-5,CASSLGSGALNSPLHF
TRBJ1-2,.,13,TRBV18,CASSPTALYGYTF
TRBJ2-2,TRBD2,16,TRBV19,CASRDVSGRVTGELFF
TRBJ2-3,.,13,TRBV12-3/TRBV12-4,CASVTTSTDTQYF
TRBJ1-6,TRBD1,18,TRBV11-2,CASSYRGRGQALYSPLHF
TRBJ1-1,TRBD1,14,TRBV9,CASSTGQRYTEAFF
TRBJ2-7,.,15,TRBV28,CASSFGGTSVGEQYF
TRBJ2-2,.,15,TRBV5-4,CASSLARVDTGELFF
TRBJ1-3,.,13,TRBV29-1,CSVVMGSGNTIYF
TRBJ1-5,TRBD1,12,TRBV25-1,CASGTGHQPQHF
TRBJ1-5,.,14,TRBV5-6,CASSSVSGNQPQHF
TRBJ1-1,.,13,TRBV6-6,CASRLNMNTEAFF
TRBJ1-2,.,17,TRBV5-1,CASSPGNLATDSYGYTF
TRBJ1-2,.,11,TRBV5-6,CASSYNYGYTF
TRBJ2-2,.,12,TRBV2,CASGRVTGELFF
TRBJ2-3,.,13,TRBV10-3,CAIKTRTTDTQYF
TRBJ2-5,.,16,TRBV24-1,CATSDLNSEIQETQYF
TRBJ2-1,TRBD2,13,TRBV29-1,CRGGGPIADEQFF
TRBJ1-6,TRBD1,15,TRBV9,CASSAGGSYNSPLHF
TRBJ1-2,.,13,TRBV3-1/TRBV3-2,CASSRQPFYGYTF
TRBJ1-2,TRBD1,17,TRBV23-1,CASSLRQGDIANYGYTF
TRBJ2-2,TRBD2,18,TRBV27,CASSLFETSGSGTGELFF
TRBJ2-1,TRBD2,21,TRBV27,CASSLRGTGTSGRGWHNEQFF
TRBJ1-5,.,14,TRBV6-5,CASSYFEGSQPQHF
TRBJ1-2,.,13,TRBV12-5,CASAGQSNYGYTF
TRBJ2-1,.,12,TRBV12-3/TRBV12-4,CASSYSGGEQFF
TRBJ1-5,.,13,TRBV29-1,CSVYDTRNQPQHF
TRBJ2-7,TRBD2,17,TRBV18,CASSPYVGGRYSYEQYF
TRBJ2-7,TRBD1,15,TRBV11-3,CASSIGTGEFNEQYF
TRBJ2-3,.,12,TRBV10-3,CAIKDLTDTQYF
TRBJ2-4,TRBD1,16,TRBV6-6,CASRADRKSGENIQYF
TRBJ1-3,.,13,TRBV3-1/TRBV3-2,CASSPIGGNTIYF
TRBJ1-2,TRBD1,14,TRBV5-6,CASSFTGGAYGYTF